Below are 9 T cell receptor beta chains sequenced from a single sample in a study of CD8 T cells in Susac syndrome. Random hexamers served to reverse transcribe roughly 0.45 to 1 ug RNA. MiXCR, applied by TCRdb to the immunoSEQ multiplex PCR reads, yields one record per CDR3 protein. In the table there are about 150,000 distinct CDR3 sequences, around 95% of which are singletons. Sequencing was carried out using CD8+ T cells from PBMCs. The receptors were gathered from a human donor with multiple sclerosis.

The chain is built from TRBV2 and TRBJ2-5; D might be TRBD1 (5 bases). Germline CDR1 SNHLY, CDR2 FYNNEI. V was shortened by 1 base and J by 2 bases, with 11 bases between the two germline ends. The CDR3 consists of 15 residues. Here the CDR3 DNA reads TGTGCCAGCAGTGAAGGGCCAGACAGTCAAGAGACCCAGTACTTC. Residues: CASSEGPDSQETQYF.

DNA for the CDR3: TGTGCCAGCAGTGGCCCAGGGGGCGCGCTCTATGGCTACACCTTC. This sequence encodes CASSGPGGALYGYTF. J is TRBJ1-2 and V is TRBV25-1, with 8 positions matching TRBD1. The junction had 8 bases not matched to a gene; V was cut back by 4 bases and J by 4 bases. Germline V gene data show CDR1 as MGHDK and CDR2 as SYGVNS. This CDR3 contains 15 residues.

DNA for the CDR3: TGCGCCAGCAGCTTAACGACAGGGTACATGAACACTGAAGCTTTCTTT. Translation: CASSLTTGYMNTEAFF. V gene TRBV5-1 combines with J gene TRBJ1-1, with 7 bases that match TRBD1. The CDR3 extends over 16 amino acids. The V gene's germline CDR1 is SGHRS and CDR2 YFSETQ. Trimming cost V 2 bases and J 0 bases; bases outside gene matches: 7.

Only one count was recorded for this clonotype. The chain links TRBV5-1 to TRBJ2-2, with 7 bases aligning to TRBD1. CDR3 size: 16 residues. The germline V gene encodes CDR1 SGHRS and CDR2 YFSETQ. With V trimmed by 2 bases and J by 0 bases, 4 bases remained unmatched. The CDR3 bases are TGCGCCAGCAGCTTATACAGGGGCGCGAACACCGGGGAGCTGTTTTTT. Its translation: CASSLYRGANTGELFF.

The chain uses TRBV5-1 and TRBJ2-6, with TRBD2 as a possible D gene (5 bases). Germline CDR1 is SGHRS and CDR2 is YFSETQ. The CDR3 is 15 amino acids. The V and J ends lost 5 bases and 0 bases respectively, with 9 bases between them. CDR3 bases: TGCGCCAGCAGAATGGGGAGCTCTGGGGCCAACGTCCTGACTTTC. As protein: CASRMGSSGANVLTF.

This chain links TRBV3-1 with TRBJ1-2; D is ambiguous. The CDR3 extends over 15 amino acids. In germline, CDR1 is LGHDT, CDR2 YNNKEL (reference sequence). The ends were cut back, 2 bases at V and 4 bases at J, with 14 bases in the middle. The CDR3, as DNA: TGTGCCAGCAGCCAAAGCGGGGTCCCCTTCTATGGCTACACCTTC. It specifies CASSQSGVPFYGYTF. The full variable domain, completed using reference TRBV3-1 and TRBJ1-2, is DTAVSQTPKYLVTQMGNDKSIKCEQNLGHDTMYWYKQDSKKFLKIMFSYNNKELIINETVPNRFSPKSPDKAHLNLHINSLELGDSAVYFCASSQSGVPFYGYTFGSGTRLTVV.

This clonotype occurred once. The rearrangement uses TRBV7-8 and TRBJ1-1; no reliable D call. Germline-derived CDR1 and CDR2 are SGHVS and FQNEAQ. The V end lost 2 bases, the J end lost 0 bases, and 7 bases lay between the germline ends. This CDR3 spans 14 amino acids. The chain's CDR3 is CASSLSRMNTEAFF. The CDR3 DNA reads TGTGCCAGCAGCTTATCCAGGATGAACACTGAAGCTTTCTTT.

The V gene is TRBV12-5, the J gene TRBJ1-5; D remains ambiguous. Germline CDR1 LGHNT, CDR2 FRNRAP. V was pared by 2 bases and J by 4 bases, with 6 bases between. The CDR3 sequence is 13 residues long. The DNA of the CDR3 is TGTGCTAGTGGTTTGAGCCTAAATCAGCCCCAGCATTTT. Its protein product is CASGLSLNQPQHF.

This sequence joins TRBV20-1 and TRBJ2-1; a possible D gene is TRBD2 (5 bases). Germline V gene sequence: CDR1 DFQATT, CDR2 SNEGSKA (reference sequence). This CDR3 has 15 residues. Trimming pared 2 bases from V and 0 bases from J, leaving 11 bases between. The CDR3 DNA reads TGCAGTGCTAGATCCCCGGGAAGCTCCTACAATGAGCAGTTCTTC. The encoded protein is CSARSPGSSYNEQFF.